Sequencing of this TCR beta chain was carried out in a study of T cell repertoires in ileal Crohn's disease. The study's findings and limits: The median delay to postoperative endoscopy was about 7 months. High-frequency clones were more common in sorted CD8 than CD4 cells. Every patient over 26.8% clonality showed endoscopic recurrence.

The protocol was immunoSEQ multiplex PCR, while the TCRdb copy is restricted to in-frame clones and leaves out a portion. The table lists approximately 18,000 clones, roughly 72% of them singletons. Time point meaning: neoterminal ileum biopsy at postoperative endoscopy, about 6 months after surgery. This CDR3 has 12 residues. From germline, CDR1 is MNHNS and CDR2 SASEGT. V dropped 9 bases and J dropped 4 bases, with 13 bases sitting between them. Note on this clone: What it binds is unknown.

The rearrangement uses TRBV6-1 and TRBJ2-7, with D possibly matching TRBD2 (5 bases). This receptor was obtained from an adult with Crohn's disease. Material: ileal tissue. CDR3 in amino acids: CASGLGIYEQYF. The CDR3 DNA reads TGTGCCAGTGGACTGGGAATTTACGAGCAGTACTTC.